Shown below are 14 T cell receptor beta chains from a single sample sequenced in a study of blood T cell repertoires in COVID-19. Sequencing was performed with immunoSEQ multiplex PCR; in TCRdb, only in-frame clones are kept and a portion is missing. The sample holds approximately 140,000 clones, roughly nine tenths seen once. The material sequenced was peripheral blood. These receptors originate from a man younger than 30 with COVID-19, enrolled during active disease.

The V gene is TRBV7-9, the J gene TRBJ2-1, with 8 bases lining up with TRBD2. The germline CDR1 and CDR2 sequences are SEHNR and FQNEAQ (reference sequence). The trim removed 2 bases at V and 5 bases at J, leaving 17 bases unmatched. CDR3 length: 19 residues. This chain's CDR3 is CASSLNRGGWFSPDNEQFF. CDR3 DNA: TGTGCCAGCAGCTTAAATCGGGGGGGCTGGTTCTCCCCCGACAATGAGCAGTTCTTC.

This sequence joins TRBV30 and TRBJ1-1, with 7 positions matching TRBD1. CDR3 length equals 13 residues. V lost 4 bases to trimming and J lost 4 bases; unmatched junction nucleotides: 6. In germline, CDR1 is GTSNPN, CDR2 SVGIG (reference sequence). The CDR3 sequence: CAWTGGFFTEAFF. The CDR3 coding sequence is TGTGCCTGGACAGGGGGTTTCTTCACTGAAGCTTTCTTT.

This sequence joins TRBV3-1 (or the pseudogene TRBV3-2) and TRBJ2-5, with TRBD2 identical over 8 bases. The CDR3 has 16 amino acids. The V segment lost 1 base and the J segment 5 bases; nucleotides outside the gene matches: 9. Germline CDR1 reads LGHDT; CDR2 reads YNNKEL (reference sequence). The CDR3: CASSQVGSGSMETQYF. In nucleotides, the CDR3 is TGTGCCAGCAGCCAAGTGGGCAGCGGGAGTATGGAGACCCAGTACTTC.

The rearrangement joins TRBV15 to TRBJ2-1, with 7 bases matching TRBD2. The CDR3 loop spans 17 amino acids. V shed 1 base and J 0 bases; nucleotides not matched to a gene: 6. Germline-derived CDR1 and CDR2 are LNHNV and YYDKDF (reference sequence). The CDR3 loop is CATSRGGGSRSYNEQFF. The CDR3 DNA reads TGTGCCACCAGCAGAGGTGGCGGGAGTCGCTCCTACAATGAGCAGTTCTTC.

This sequence joins TRBV24-1 and TRBJ2-1; D perhaps matches TRBD1 (6 bases). V lost 0 bases, J lost 6 bases, and 14 bases lay in between. This CDR3 comprises 16 residues. Germline CDR1 reads KGHDR; CDR2 reads SFDVKD. The chain's CDR3 is CATSDLGAGDVNEQFF. The DNA for the CDR3 is TGTGCCACCAGTGATTTGGGGGCAGGGGATGTCAATGAGCAGTTCTTC.

The chain couples TRBV28 to TRBJ2-3; D is undetermined. The V gene lost 6 bases and the J gene lost 6 bases, with 4 bases spanning the gap. CDR1 MDHEN and CDR2 SYDVKM come from the germline V gene. This CDR3 is 10 amino acids long. The CDR3 DNA reads TGTGCCAGCAGGGCTGATACGCAGTATTTT. It yields the protein CASRADTQYF.

This clone was found a few times. The chain combines TRBV5-1 with TRBJ2-7; the match to TRBD2 covers 9 bases. J was trimmed by 6 bases and V by 0 bases; bases with no gene match: 4. Germline values: CDR1 SGHRS, CDR2 YFSETQ. The CDR3 length is 14 residues. CDR3 in amino acids: CASSLVAGGGEQYF. DNA for the CDR3: TGCGCCAGCAGCTTGGTGGCGGGAGGGGGCGAGCAGTACTTC.

In its sample, this clone was seen once. Relative to the germline gene, one junction end is altered; a read error may explain this. The CDR3 spells CASSLSSGVSRDTQYF. CDR3 in DNA: TGCGCCAGCAGCTTATCTAGCGGGGTAAGCAGAGATACGCAGTATTTT. This chain connects TRBV5-1 to TRBJ2-3, with TRBD2 matching over 9 bases. Germline values: CDR1 SGHRS, CDR2 YFSETQ. The CDR3 totals 16 residues.

The J gene is TRBJ2-7, the V gene TRBV28; a weak D match, TRBD1 (6 bases). V was cut by 2 bases and J by 0 bases, with 14 bases left in between. This CDR3 comprises 16 residues. Per the germline V gene, CDR1 is MDHEN and CDR2 is SYDVKM. As DNA, the CDR3 is TGTGCCAGCAGTTTAGCGTCCTGGACAGACTCCTACGAGCAGTACTTC. It specifies CASSLASWTDSYEQYF.

The chain combines TRBV5-6 with TRBJ2-1, with 9 bases lining up with TRBD2. CDR3 length equals 17 residues. Germline trimming cut 4 bases from V and 3 bases from J; bases unmatched to any gene: 11. Looked up from germline, CDR1 is SGHDT and CDR2 is YYEEEE. This chain's CDR3 is CASSPQWREGLYNEQFF. The CDR3 DNA is TGTGCCAGCAGCCCCCAGTGGCGGGAGGGCCTCTACAATGAGCAGTTCTTC. The full variable domain, completed using reference TRBV5-6 and TRBJ2-1, is DAGVTQSPTHLIKTRGQQVTLRCSPKSGHDTVSWYQQALGQGPQFIFQYYEEEERQRGNFPDRFSGHQFPNYSSELNVNALLLGDSALYLCASSPQWREGLYNEQFFGPGTRLTVL.

This chain uses TRBV19 with TRBJ1-5; D ambiguous. The V end was cut by 2 bases, the J end by 10 bases, with 9 bases between. CDR1 LNHDA and CDR2 SQIVND come from the germline V gene (reference sequence). The CDR3 contains 12 residues. The CDR3 region has the DNA TGTGCCAGTAGTATAAGCTTCCCCCCCCAGCATTTT. Translating gives CASSISFPPQHF.

This chain links TRBV7-9 with TRBJ2-7; 7 positions match TRBD1. The CDR3 contains 16 residues. Germline loops: CDR1 SEHNR, CDR2 FQNEAQ (reference sequence). With V trimmed by 4 bases and J by 3 bases, 12 bases remained unmatched. The CDR3 DNA sequence: TGTGCCAGCAGCTCCCTTACCGGGACAGTCGGCTACGAGCAGTACTTC. Its translation is CASSSLTGTVGYEQYF.

This clone appeared once. The gene calls are TRBV5-6 and TRBJ2-1, with D unresolved. Germline assignment: CDR1 SGHDT and CDR2 YYEEEE. The CDR3 contains 17 residues. Between the trimmed V and J ends, which lost 1 base and 0 bases, there was a span of 14 bases. This CDR3 is CASSLLLGTSSYNEQFF. The CDR3 DNA is TGTGCCAGCAGCTTGTTGCTGGGCACGAGCTCCTACAATGAGCAGTTCTTC. Complete variable domain (other parts from reference TRBV5-6 and TRBJ2-1): DAGVTQSPTHLIKTRGQQVTLRCSPKSGHDTVSWYQQALGQGPQFIFQYYEEEERQRGNFPDRFSGHQFPNYSSELNVNALLLGDSALYLCASSLLLGTSSYNEQFFGPGTRLTVL.

This clone showed up just once. V usage is TRBV10-3 and J usage is TRBJ1-1, with a weak D call TRBD1 (5 bases). CDR1 and CDR2 (germline): ENHRY, SYGVKD. V dropped 4 bases and J dropped 0 bases, with 12 bases sitting between them. The CDR3 runs 15 residues. The DNA of the CDR3 is TGTGCCATCAGTGCTGAAGGGGCCGTGAACACTGAAGCTTTCTTT. This codes for CAISAEGAVNTEAFF.